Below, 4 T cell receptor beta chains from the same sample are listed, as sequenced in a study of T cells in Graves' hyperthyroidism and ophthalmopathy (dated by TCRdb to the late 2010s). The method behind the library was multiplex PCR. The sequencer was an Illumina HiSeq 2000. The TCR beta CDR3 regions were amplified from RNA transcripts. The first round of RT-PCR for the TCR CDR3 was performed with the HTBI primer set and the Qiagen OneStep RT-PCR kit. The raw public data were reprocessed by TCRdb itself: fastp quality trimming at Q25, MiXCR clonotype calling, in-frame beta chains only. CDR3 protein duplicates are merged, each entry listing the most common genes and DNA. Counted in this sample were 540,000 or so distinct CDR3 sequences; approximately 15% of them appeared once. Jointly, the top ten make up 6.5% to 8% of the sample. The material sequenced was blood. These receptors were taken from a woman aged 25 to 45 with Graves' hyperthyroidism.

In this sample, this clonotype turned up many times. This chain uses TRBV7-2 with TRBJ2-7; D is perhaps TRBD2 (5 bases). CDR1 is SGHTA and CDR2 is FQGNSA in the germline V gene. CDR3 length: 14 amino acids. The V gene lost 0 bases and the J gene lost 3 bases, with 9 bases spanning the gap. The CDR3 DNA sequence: TGTGCCAGCAGCTTAGCGGGAGATCTCTACGAGCAGTACTTC. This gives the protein CASSLAGDLYEQYF.

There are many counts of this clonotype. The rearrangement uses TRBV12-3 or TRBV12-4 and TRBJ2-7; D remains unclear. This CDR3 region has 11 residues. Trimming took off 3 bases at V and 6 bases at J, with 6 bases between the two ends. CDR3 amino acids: CASSFGSEQYF. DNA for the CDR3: TGTGCCAGCAGTTTCGGATCCGAGCAGTACTTC.

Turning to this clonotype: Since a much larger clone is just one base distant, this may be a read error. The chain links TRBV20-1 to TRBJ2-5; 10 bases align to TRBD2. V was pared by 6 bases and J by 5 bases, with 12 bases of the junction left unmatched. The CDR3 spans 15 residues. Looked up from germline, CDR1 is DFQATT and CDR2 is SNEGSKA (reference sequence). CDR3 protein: CSAHGPAGGMETQYF. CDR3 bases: TGCAGTGCCCACGGACCAGCGGGAGGGATGGAGACCCAGTACTTC.

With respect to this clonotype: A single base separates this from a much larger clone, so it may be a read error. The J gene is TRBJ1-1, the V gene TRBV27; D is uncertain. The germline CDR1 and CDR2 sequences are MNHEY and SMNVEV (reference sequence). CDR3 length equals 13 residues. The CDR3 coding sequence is TGTGCCAGCAGTCAATCCACCGATTATGAAGCTCTCTTT. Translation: CASSQSTDYEALF.